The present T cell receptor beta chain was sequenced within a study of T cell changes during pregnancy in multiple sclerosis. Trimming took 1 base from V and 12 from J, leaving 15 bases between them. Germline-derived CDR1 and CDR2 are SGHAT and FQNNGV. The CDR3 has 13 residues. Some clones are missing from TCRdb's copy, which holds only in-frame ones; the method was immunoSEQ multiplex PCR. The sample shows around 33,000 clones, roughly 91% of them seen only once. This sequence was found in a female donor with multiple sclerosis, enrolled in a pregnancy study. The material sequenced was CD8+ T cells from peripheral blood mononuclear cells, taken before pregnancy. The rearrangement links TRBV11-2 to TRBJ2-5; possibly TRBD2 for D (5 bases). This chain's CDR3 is CASSLGEPEPKYF. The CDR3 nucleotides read TGTGCCAGCAGCTTAGGGGAGCCCGAACCGAAGTACTTC. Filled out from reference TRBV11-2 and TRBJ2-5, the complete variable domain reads EAGVAQSPRYKIIEKRQSVAFWCNPISGHATLYWYQQILGQGPKLLIQFQNNGVVDDSQLPKDRFSAERLKGVDSTLKIQPAKLEDSAVYLCASSLGEPEPKYFGPGTRLLVL.